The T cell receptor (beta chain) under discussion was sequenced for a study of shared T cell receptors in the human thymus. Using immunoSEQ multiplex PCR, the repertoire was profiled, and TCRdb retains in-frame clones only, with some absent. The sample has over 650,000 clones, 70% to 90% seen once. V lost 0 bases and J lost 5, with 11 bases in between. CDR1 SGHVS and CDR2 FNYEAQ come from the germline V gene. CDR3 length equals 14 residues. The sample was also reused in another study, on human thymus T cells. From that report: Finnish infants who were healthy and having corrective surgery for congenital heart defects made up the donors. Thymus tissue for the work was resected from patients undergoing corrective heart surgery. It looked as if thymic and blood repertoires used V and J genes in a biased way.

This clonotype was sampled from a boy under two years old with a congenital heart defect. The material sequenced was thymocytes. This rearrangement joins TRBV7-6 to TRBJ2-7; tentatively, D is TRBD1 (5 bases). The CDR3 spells CASSLAILGDEQYF. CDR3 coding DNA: TGTGCCAGCAGCTTAGCTATTTTAGGGGACGAGCAGTACTTC.